This T cell receptor (beta chain) was recorded in a study of shared clonotypes between healthy human individuals. Assay: immunoSEQ multiplex PCR; the TCRdb copy retains only in-frame clones and omits some. The data show about 2.2 million clones, 93% seen once. The naive CD8 subset, CD45RO-negative cells positively selected for CCR7, excluded terminally differentiated effector memory CD45RA+ cells. This clone was recorded only once. The antigen remains unidentified. Study-wide points: Clonotype sharing among donors was thought likely to change with sequencing depth. On the whole, naive subsets had larger estimated richness than memory subsets had.

The CDR3 loop spans 16 amino acids. Trimming took 0 bases from V and 3 from J, leaving 12 bases between them. CDR1 is MNHEY and CDR2 is SMNVEV in the germline V gene (reference sequence). The rearrangement uses TRBV27 and TRBJ1-5; possible D gene TRBD1, 5 bases. This TCR was sampled from a man aged 18 to 30 in good health. Some clones in this sample may be carry-over from other donors' samples. The source material was naive CD8+ T cells from PBMCs. CDR3 in DNA: TGTGCCAGCAGTTTATCGGGGGGGTATGTCAATCAGCCCCAGCATTTT. Translation gives CASSLSGGYVNQPQHF.